Shown below are 24 T cell receptor beta chains from a single sample sequenced in a study of blood T cell repertoires in COVID-19. Libraries were prepared by immunoSEQ multiplex PCR; TCRdb keeps only in-frame clonotypes and omits some of them. Among 200,000 to 300,000 clones, approximately 86% were seen once, and the ten largest hold approximately 2.4%. What was sequenced was PBMCs or T cells enriched from blood (not recorded which). The origin of the receptors is a woman between 18 and 30 years old who had recovered from COVID-19.

The V gene is TRBV5-4, the J gene TRBJ2-1; tentatively, D is TRBD1 (6 bases). This CDR3 is built from 14 residues. V lost 1 base and J 9 bases, leaving 14 bases between the germline ends. Germline V gene data show CDR1 as SGHNT and CDR2 as YYREEE (reference sequence). The CDR3: CASSLNFRGGEQFF. In DNA form, the CDR3 reads TGTGCCAGCAGCTTGAATTTCAGGGGTGGTGAGCAGTTCTTC.

Only one count was recorded for this clone. This chain joins TRBV12-5 and TRBJ2-7; TRBD1 might be the D (5 bases). This CDR3 has 13 residues. CDR1 and CDR2 (germline): LGHNT, FRNRAP. V lost 6 bases, J lost 5 bases, and 14 bases lay in between. The CDR3 sequence: CASGSDSPHEQYF. In DNA form, the CDR3 reads TGTGCTAGTGGCTCTGACAGCCCCCACGAGCAGTACTTC.

V usage is TRBV29-1 and J usage is TRBJ1-3; no firm D call. V was shortened by 4 bases and J by 0 bases, with 22 bases between the two germline ends. CDR1 SQVTM and CDR2 ANQGSEA come from the germline V gene. The CDR3 is 18 amino acids. The CDR3 sequence: CSVGVPVGERSSGNTIYF. The CDR3, as DNA: TGCAGCGTTGGGGTACCAGTCGGGGAAAGGAGCTCTGGAAACACCATATATTTT.

This rearrangement joins TRBV25-1 to TRBJ1-2; D not resolved. Germline V gives CDR1 MGHDK, CDR2 SYGVNS. V was pared by 0 bases and J by 3 bases, with 8 bases between. This CDR3 comprises 14 residues. This CDR3 is CASSEYGRDYGYTF. The CDR3 bases are TGTGCCAGCAGTGAATATGGGCGAGACTATGGCTACACCTTC.

The V call is TRBV19, the J call TRBJ2-4; 9 nucleotides line up with TRBD2. The germline gives CDR1 LNHDA, CDR2 SQIVND (reference sequence). The V segment lost 3 bases and the J segment 2 bases; nucleotides outside the gene matches: 11. The CDR3 extends over 18 amino acids. As DNA, the CDR3 is TGTGCCAGTAGTATCGTCCTGGGTAGCGGGGGATCCAAAAACATTCAGTACTTC. It specifies CASSIVLGSGGSKNIQYF.

This clone was seen a few times. The CDR3 DNA is TGTGCCAGCAGTGTGGAGACACAGGCAAATTCACCCCTCCACTTT. Its protein product is CASSVETQANSPLHF. The chain employs TRBV2 and TRBJ1-6, with a possible D match to TRBD1 (5 bases). The V end lost 4 bases, the J end lost 7 bases, and 14 bases lay between the germline ends. CDR3 length: 15 residues. Germline loops: CDR1 SNHLY, CDR2 FYNNEI.

The V call is TRBV6-5, the J call TRBJ2-7; 12 nucleotides align to TRBD2. V was clipped by 5 bases and J by 6 bases; unmatched bases: 8. The CDR3 length is 15 residues. Germline V gene lookup returns CDR1 MNHEY and CDR2 SVGAGI. DNA for the CDR3: TGTGCCAGCAGTCGGCGACTAGCGGGAGAAGGCGAGCAGTACTTC. As protein: CASSRRLAGEGEQYF.

The chain joins TRBV27 to TRBJ2-2; 7 bases are shared with TRBD1. V lost 2 bases and J lost 4; bases outside the gene matches: 1. The CDR3 consists of 14 residues. From germline, CDR1 is MNHEY and CDR2 SMNVEV (reference sequence). The CDR3 coding sequence is TGTGCCAGCAGTTTAAGACAGGGCACCGGGGAGCTGTTTTTT. Translated: CASSLRQGTGELFF.

The V call is TRBV7-9, the J call TRBJ1-2, with 9 bases aligning to TRBD1. Per germline, CDR1 SEHNR and CDR2 FQNEAQ (reference sequence). This CDR3 is built from 15 residues. V shed 1 base and J 5 bases; nucleotides not matched to a gene: 5. The CDR3 region has the DNA TGTGCCAGCAGCTTAGGACAGGGGGAGTGGTATGGCTACACCTTC. It yields the protein CASSLGQGEWYGYTF.

In DNA, the CDR3 is TGTGCCAGCAGCTTAGGGACTTGGGGAGAGACCCAGTACTTC. As protein: CASSLGTWGETQYF. The chain employs TRBV11-2 and TRBJ2-5; tentatively, D is TRBD2 (5 bases). Germline V gene sequence: CDR1 SGHAT, CDR2 FQNNGV. Trimming shortened V by 1 base and J by 4 bases, and 10 bases separated the two germline ends. The CDR3 is made up of 14 amino acids.

This clone was seen a few times. The germline gene is not matched at one end of the junction; a read error may be the cause. The gene calls are TRBV15 and TRBJ1-5; TRBD1 matches 10 bases. CDR3 length: 12 residues. Germline values: CDR1 LNHNV, CDR2 YYDKDF (reference sequence). The CDR3 is CATSRAFRDRGF. For the CDR3, the DNA is TGTGCCACCAGCAGAGCTTTTCGGGACAGGGGTTTT. The full variable domain, in which reference TRBV15 and TRBJ1-5 provide the parts outside the CDR3, is DAMVIQNPRYQVTQFGKPVTLSCSQTLNHNVMYWYQQKSSQAPKLLFHYYDKDFNNEADTPDNFQSRRPNTSFCFLDIRSPGLGDTAMYLCATSRAFRDRGFGDGTRLSIL.

The CDR3 region has the DNA TGTGCCAGCAGTTGGCGAGCGGATCAAGAGACCCAGTACTTC. It encodes CASSWRADQETQYF. The chain uses TRBV28 and TRBJ2-5; a possible D gene is TRBD2 (5 bases). Germline loops: CDR1 MDHEN, CDR2 SYDVKM. Trimming cost V 4 bases and J 2 bases, with 11 bases left between them. The CDR3 is 14 residues long. Together with reference TRBV28 and TRBJ2-5, the CDR3 gives the full variable domain: DVKVTQSSRYLVKRTGEKVFLECVQDMDHENMFWYRQDPGLGLRLIYFSYDVKMKEKGDIPEGYSVSREKKERFSLILESASTNQTSMYLCASSWRADQETQYFGPGTRLLVL.

The J gene is TRBJ2-1, the V gene TRBV2; D not resolved. The CDR3 consists of 12 residues. Germline assignment: CDR1 SNHLY and CDR2 FYNNEI. V shed 3 bases and J shed 10 bases, with 10 bases lying between them. The CDR3 is CASSDELVEQFF. CDR3 nucleotides: TGTGCCAGCAGTGATGAGCTGGTCGAGCAGTTCTTC.

The J gene is TRBJ1-2, the V gene TRBV7-2; TRBD1 agrees at 9 bases. The CDR3 contains 18 residues. The junction had 14 bases not matched to a gene; V was cut back by 2 bases and J by 4 bases. Germline V gene data show CDR1 as SGHTA and CDR2 as FQGNSA. The chain's CDR3 is CASSLKPPRTGDTYGYTF. Here the CDR3 DNA reads TGTGCCAGCAGCTTAAAACCGCCCCGGACAGGGGATACCTATGGCTACACCTTC.

This chain connects TRBV11-3 to TRBJ2-2; TRBD2 matches 10 bases. Germline V gene data show CDR1 as SGHNT and CDR2 as YENEEA. The CDR3 contains 18 residues. V dropped 5 bases and J dropped 0; count of bases not matched to a gene: 9. DNA of the CDR3: TGTGCCAGCAGCCCCCGACCCAGCGGGGGGGCGAACACCGGGGAGCTGTTTTTT. Translating gives CASSPRPSGGANTGELFF.

V and J are TRBV18 and TRBJ1-4, with TRBD1 as a possible D gene (5 bases). The CDR3 runs 16 residues. Trimming removed 6 bases from V and 0 bases from J, with 14 bases in between. Germline V CDR1 and CDR2: KGHSH, LQKENI. The CDR3 nucleotides read TGTGCCAGCTCCCTAATAGGGGTTGCAACTAATGAAAAACTGTTTTTT. This translates into CASSLIGVATNEKLFF.

This chain uses TRBV3-1 (or the pseudogene TRBV3-2) with TRBJ2-3; 7 nucleotides agree with TRBD2. This CDR3 comprises 19 residues. Germline assignment: CDR1 LGHDT and CDR2 YNNKEL (reference sequence). Trimming cost V 2 bases and J 1 base; bases outside gene matches: 15. CDR3 region: CASSQIGGRPPTRTDTQYF. CDR3 nucleotide sequence: TGTGCCAGCAGCCAAATCGGGGGGAGGCCGCCGACCCGCACAGATACGCAGTATTTT.

J is TRBJ2-1 and V is TRBV14, with D maybe TRBD1 (6 bases). CDR1 is SGHDN, CDR2 FVKESK, per germline. With 4 bases removed from V and 5 bases from J, the gap between germline ends came to 18 bases. This CDR3 is built from 16 residues. CDR3 amino acids: CASSPETGKIHNEQFF. The CDR3 region has the DNA TGTGCCAGCAGCCCAGAGACAGGTAAAATACACAATGAGCAGTTCTTC.

In its sample, this clone was seen a few times. The chain combines TRBV29-1 with TRBJ1-2; TRBD1 aligns across 7 bases. V shed 6 bases, J shed 2 bases, and the junction held 9 bases outside the gene matches. This CDR3 region has 14 residues. Germline CDR1 SQVTM, CDR2 ANQGSEA. As DNA, the CDR3 is TGCAGCGTATTGGAGGCAGGGGGGAACTATGGCTACACCTTC. Residues: CSVLEAGGNYGYTF.

The gene calls are TRBV27 and TRBJ2-7, with 9 bases identical to TRBD1. The length of the CDR3 is 14 residues. Germline V lookup: CDR1 MNHEY, CDR2 SMNVEV (reference sequence). V shed 6 bases and J 3 bases; nucleotides not matched to a gene: 6. CDR3 sequence: CASSFTGGIYEQYF. CDR3 DNA: TGTGCCAGCAGCTTTACAGGGGGCATCTACGAGCAGTACTTC.

The chain recombines TRBV14 with TRBJ2-7; no reliable D call. The CDR3 is 14 amino acids. Trimming pared 1 base from V and 2 bases from J, leaving 9 bases between. CDR1 and CDR2 (germline): SGHDN, FVKESK. In nucleotides, the CDR3 is TGTGCCAGCAGCCAAGTCGCTAAAGCCTACGAGCAGTACTTC. Protein product: CASSQVAKAYEQYF.

This clone has just one count. J is TRBJ2-5 and V is TRBV7-9, with 7 bases identical to TRBD2. The V segment lost 5 bases and the J segment 5 bases; nucleotides outside the gene matches: 14. The germline gives CDR1 SEHNR, CDR2 FQNEAQ (reference sequence). The CDR3 is 16 amino acids. This CDR3 reads CASSPRGTTGRETQYF. Written as DNA, the CDR3 is TGTGCCAGCAGCCCGCGGGGGACTACCGGGAGGGAGACCCAGTACTTC. The whole variable domain, remainder taken from reference TRBV7-9 and TRBJ2-5, is DTGVSQNPRHKITKRGQNVTFRCDPISEHNRLYWYRQTLGQGPEFLTYFQNEAQLEKSRLLSDRFSAERPKGSFSTLEIQRTEQGDSAMYLCASSPRGTTGRETQYFGPGTRLLVL.

The CDR3 DNA reads TGTGCCAGCAGTTCCCTAGCGGGGGTGATCCAAAACATTCAGTACTTC. It yields the protein CASSSLAGVIQNIQYF. The gene calls are TRBV28 and TRBJ2-4; 10 nucleotides match TRBD2. The CDR3 has 16 amino acids. The germline V gene has CDR1 MDHEN and CDR2 SYDVKM. V was pared by 4 bases and J by 5 bases, with 8 bases of the junction left unmatched. Combining the CDR3 with reference TRBV28 and TRBJ2-4 gives the whole variable domain DVKVTQSSRYLVKRTGEKVFLECVQDMDHENMFWYRQDPGLGLRLIYFSYDVKMKEKGDIPEGYSVSREKKERFSLILESASTNQTSMYLCASSSLAGVIQNIQYFGAGTRLSVL.

The DNA for the CDR3 is TGTGCCAGCAGCCAACCCCCGGGACAGAACCTACAAGAGACCCAGTACTTC. Translation gives CASSQPPGQNLQETQYF. V and J are TRBV3-1 (or the pseudogene TRBV3-2) and TRBJ2-5; TRBD1 matches 7 bases. CDR1 and CDR2 (germline): LGHDT, YNNKEL (reference sequence). The CDR3 extends over 17 amino acids. V lost 2 bases and J lost 2; bases outside the gene matches: 11.